A single sample is the source of the 26 T cell receptor beta chains below, sequenced in a study of blood T cell repertoires in COVID-19. Only in-frame clones appear in the TCRdb table, and some are missing; sequencing was by immunoSEQ multiplex PCR. The table includes approximately 240,000 clones, around 85% detected once. Sequenced input: peripheral blood. All receptors derive from a woman in her thirties or forties with active or convalescent COVID-19.

The chain employs TRBV18 and TRBJ1-5; 7 nucleotides line up with TRBD1. V shed 2 bases and J 6 bases; nucleotides not matched to a gene: 4. The CDR3 sequence is 14 residues long. The germline V gene has CDR1 KGHSH and CDR2 LQKENI. As DNA, the CDR3 is TGTGCCAGCTCACCATTGTCAGGGGGTCAGCCCCAGCATTTT. Translating it yields CASSPLSGGQPQHF.

The V call is TRBV5-1, the J call TRBJ2-1, with 7 positions matching TRBD1. V was pared by 4 bases and J by 6 bases, with 13 bases of the junction left unmatched. This CDR3 has 16 residues. The germline CDR1 and CDR2 sequences are SGHRS and YFSETQ. The CDR3 nucleotides are TGCGCCAGCAGCACCCCGACAGGGCGAGTAGGCAATGAGCAGTTCTTC. Its protein is CASSTPTGRVGNEQFF.

V and J are TRBV18 and TRBJ1-2; D may be TRBD1 (6 bases). Trimming left V 3 bases short and J 8 bases short, with 22 bases between. The CDR3 is 16 amino acids. Germline loops: CDR1 KGHSH, CDR2 LQKENI. The CDR3 region has the DNA TGTGCCAGCTCACCCGCCCAGGGGTTCGGTAAGGTCGGCTACACCTTC. As protein: CASSPAQGFGKVGYTF.

The genes are TRBV6-5 and TRBJ2-2; TRBD1 aligns across 7 bases. CDR1 is MNHEY, CDR2 SVGAGI, per germline. CDR3 length: 15 residues. Trimming cost V 7 bases and J 4 bases; bases outside gene matches: 9. CDR3 region: CASNIDRASTGELFF. In DNA form, the CDR3 reads TGTGCCAGCAATATAGACAGGGCTTCCACCGGGGAGCTGTTTTTT.

J is TRBJ2-3 and V is TRBV2, with TRBD1 matching over 9 bases. In germline, CDR1 is SNHLY, CDR2 FYNNEI. V lost 3 bases to trimming and J lost 5 bases; unmatched junction nucleotides: 9. The CDR3 consists of 16 residues. The DNA of the CDR3 is TGTGCCAGCAGTGACTCGCGGGACAGGGACCAAGATACGCAGTATTTT. Its protein is CASSDSRDRDQDTQYF.

The chain has TRBV5-4 and TRBJ2-3, with D possibly TRBD2 on 5 matching bases. With 4 bases removed from V and 4 bases from J, the gap between germline ends came to 16 bases. Germline loops: CDR1 SGHNT, CDR2 YYREEE (reference sequence). CDR3 length: 15 residues. The CDR3 DNA follows: TGTGCCAGCAGCCCCCGGGGTGCCCTCGCAGATACGCAGTATTTT. It translates to CASSPRGALADTQYF.

J is TRBJ2-2 and V is TRBV24-1; 9 bases line up with TRBD1. Germline V lookup: CDR1 KGHDR, CDR2 SFDVKD. The J segment lost 5 bases and the V segment lost 4 bases, leaving 7 bases of the junction unmatched. CDR3 length: 16 amino acids. The CDR3 sequence is CATSDPTGGGTGELFF. CDR3 nucleotide sequence: TGTGCCACCAGTGACCCGACAGGGGGGGGTACCGGGGAGCTGTTTTTT.

The J gene is TRBJ2-7, the V gene TRBV5-1; 9 positions agree with TRBD2. Germline trimming cut 0 bases from V and 2 bases from J; bases unmatched to any gene: 3. CDR1 is SGHRS, CDR2 YFSETQ, per germline. The length of the CDR3 is 15 residues. CDR3 region: CASSLVIAGAYEQYV. CDR3 bases: TGCGCCAGCAGCTTGGTAATAGCGGGGGCCTACGAGCAGTACGTC.

A note on this clone: Other nucleotide sequences from this sample produce the same CDR3. The chain links TRBV2 to TRBJ1-2; 8 bases fit TRBD1. V shed 4 bases and J 4 bases; nucleotides not matched to a gene: 2. The CDR3 consists of 13 residues. CDR1 and CDR2 (germline): SNHLY, FYNNEI. Here the CDR3 DNA reads TGTGCCAGCAGTGTGACAGGGGTCTATGGCTACACCTTC. The encoded protein is CASSVTGVYGYTF.

This clone has only a few counts. As DNA, the CDR3 is TGTGCCAGCAGCGTAAACAGGGGCGGGAATGAAAAACTGTTTTTT. Its translation: CASSVNRGGNEKLFF. This rearrangement joins TRBV5-4 to TRBJ1-4, with TRBD1 identical over 7 bases. In germline, CDR1 is SGHNT, CDR2 YYREEE (reference sequence). The CDR3 covers 15 residues. Trimming removed 4 bases from V and 5 bases from J; junction bases left unmatched: 8.

The chain couples TRBV28 to TRBJ1-2; 7 bases line up with TRBD1. This CDR3 comprises 14 residues. V shed 6 bases, J shed 8 bases, and the junction held 12 bases outside the gene matches. The germline V gene encodes CDR1 MDHEN and CDR2 SYDVKM. CDR3 in DNA: TGTGCCAGCAGCTCTCGACAGGGCTCGGAAGGCTACACCTTC. This encodes CASSSRQGSEGYTF.

V gene TRBV6-6 combines with J gene TRBJ2-1; 7 bases align to TRBD1. The CDR3 loop spans 16 amino acids. Germline CDR1 and CDR2: MNHNY and SVGAGI (reference sequence). The trim removed 5 bases at V and 0 bases at J, leaving 7 bases unmatched. Here the CDR3 reads CASSRRGQSSYNEQFF. In nucleotides, the CDR3 is TGTGCCAGCAGTCGAAGGGGGCAGAGCTCCTACAATGAGCAGTTCTTC.

The CDR3 bases are TGTGCCAGCAGCTTAGCCCCCCAGGGGGATGGCTACACCTTC. Translated: CASSLAPQGDGYTF. The V call is TRBV11-3, the J call TRBJ1-2; TRBD1 matches at 7 bases. V shed 1 base, J shed 6 bases, and the junction held 5 bases outside the gene matches. CDR1 and CDR2 from the germline V gene are SGHNT and YENEEA. CDR3 size: 14 residues.

The V gene is TRBV4-1, the J gene TRBJ1-4, with D possibly matching TRBD1 (6 bases). V gave up 1 base and J gave up 8 bases, with 14 bases separating them. There are 15 residues in the CDR3. Germline CDR1 is MGHRA and CDR2 is YSYEKL. CDR3 residues: CASSQATGFREKLFF. The CDR3 coding sequence is TGCGCCAGCAGCCAAGCTACAGGGTTTCGGGAAAAACTGTTTTTT.

This chain uses TRBV27 with TRBJ2-5; perhaps TRBD1 as D (5 bases). This CDR3 comprises 15 residues. The germline V gene has CDR1 MNHEY and CDR2 SMNVEV (reference sequence). V was cut by 5 bases and J by 1 base, with 14 bases left in between. Here the CDR3 reads CASSPPHRSQETQYF. CDR3 nucleotide sequence: TGTGCCAGCAGTCCCCCCCACAGGAGCCAAGAGACCCAGTACTTC.

This chain connects TRBV7-3 to TRBJ1-6, with a possible D match to TRBD1 (6 bases). This CDR3 contains 15 residues. Between the trimmed V and J ends, which lost 5 bases and 9 bases, there was a span of 17 bases. The germline V gene has CDR1 SGHTA and CDR2 FQGTGA. CDR3 nucleotide sequence: TGTGCCAGCAGCCGCAATGCAGGGGCTGGTTCACCCCTCCACTTT. It is translated as CASSRNAGAGSPLHF.

This chain links TRBV28 with TRBJ1-2, with D tentatively TRBD1 (6 bases). CDR3 size: 15 residues. Per the germline V gene, CDR1 is MDHEN and CDR2 is SYDVKM. The V end lost 5 bases, the J end lost 0 bases, and 13 bases lay between the germline ends. The CDR3 loop is CASSLTYRANYGYTF. In nucleotides, the CDR3 is TGTGCCAGCAGTCTAACGTACAGGGCTAACTATGGCTACACCTTC.

The sample holds one count of this clone. The chain couples TRBV5-6 to TRBJ1-5, with no clear D. Per germline, CDR1 SGHDT and CDR2 YYEEEE. This CDR3 spans 16 amino acids. Between the trimmed V and J ends, which lost 0 bases and 1 base, there was a span of 11 bases. The CDR3: CASSLGHSLSNQPQHF. The CDR3 nucleotides are TGTGCCAGCAGCTTGGGCCACAGTTTAAGCAATCAGCCCCAGCATTTT.

This chain uses TRBV3-1 (or the pseudogene TRBV3-2) with TRBJ1-1; a weak D match, TRBD1 (5 bases). Trimming took off 2 bases at V and 2 bases at J, with 12 bases between the two ends. CDR3 length: 15 residues. Germline CDR1 and CDR2: LGHDT and YNNKEL (reference sequence). CDR3 DNA sequence: TGTGCCAGCAGCCAACAAGGTAGGGGAAACACTGAAGCTTTCTTT. Its translation is CASSQQGRGNTEAFF.

This sequence joins TRBV9 and TRBJ1-2, with TRBD1 matching over 9 bases. Germline CDR1 reads SGDLS; CDR2 reads YYNGEE. J lost 6 bases, V lost 4 bases, and 13 bases had no gene match. The CDR3 is 16 amino acids. The CDR3 nucleotides read TGTGCCAGCAGCCCGTTGCAGGGACAGGGTACTGATGGCTACACCTTC. Encoded protein: CASSPLQGQGTDGYTF. Supplemented by reference TRBV9 and TRBJ1-2, the full variable domain reads DSGVTQTPKHLITATGQRVTLRCSPRSGDLSVYWYQQSLDQGLQFLIQYYNGEERAKGNILERFSAQQFPDLHSELNLSSLELGDSALYFCASSPLQGQGTDGYTFGSGTRLTVV.

V is TRBV30 and J is TRBJ1-2, with D possibly TRBD1 on 5 matching bases. The CDR3 length is 17 residues. Germline CDR1 is GTSNPN and CDR2 is SVGIG (reference sequence). The ends were cut back, 2 bases at V and 8 bases at J, with 27 bases in the middle. CDR3 DNA sequence: TGTGCCTGGAGTTTGTACGTAGGACACAGTTTTAGGAGCGGCTACACCTTC. Translated, it gives CAWSLYVGHSFRSGYTF.

V is TRBV7-2 and J is TRBJ1-1; D perhaps matches TRBD1 (5 bases). CDR1 is SGHTA and CDR2 is FQGNSA in the germline V gene. The CDR3 runs 14 residues. Trimming took 9 bases from V and 1 from J, leaving 15 bases between them. In nucleotides, the CDR3 is TGTGCCAGTAGGACGGGCAGGGCGAACACTGAAGCTTTCTTT. Encoded protein: CASRTGRANTEAFF.

The chain combines TRBV30 with TRBJ2-5; D is ambiguous. This CDR3 is built from 15 residues. The V end lost 2 bases, the J end lost 0 bases, and 13 bases lay between the germline ends. The germline V gene encodes CDR1 GTSNPN and CDR2 SVGIG (reference sequence). CDR3 residues: CAWSHLTTYQETQYF. The CDR3, as DNA: TGTGCCTGGAGTCACCTTACTACCTACCAAGAGACCCAGTACTTC.

The chain is built from TRBV5-6 and TRBJ1-1; tentative D call: TRBD1 (5 bases). The germline V gene has CDR1 SGHDT and CDR2 YYEEEE. The CDR3 has 16 residues. V gave up 4 bases and J gave up 2 bases, with 18 bases separating them. This CDR3 is CASSVLDTGTNTEAFF. CDR3 bases: TGTGCCAGCAGCGTTTTGGATACAGGAACCAACACTGAAGCTTTCTTT.

This clone turned up a few times. This rearrangement joins TRBV30 to TRBJ1-3; a weak D match, TRBD1 (6 bases). The CDR3 consists of 15 residues. The V end lost 0 bases, the J end lost 0 bases, and 9 bases lay between the germline ends. The germline gives CDR1 GTSNPN, CDR2 SVGIG (reference sequence). CDR3 loop: CAWSVGQVSGNTIYF. CDR3 nucleotides: TGTGCCTGGAGTGTGGGACAAGTCTCTGGAAACACCATATATTTT.

This rearrangement joins TRBV9 to TRBJ1-4; the D gene is possibly TRBD1 (6 bases). CDR1 and CDR2 from the germline V gene are SGDLS and YYNGEE. Trimming stripped 4 bases from V and 3 bases from J, with 10 bases between. This CDR3 region has 14 residues. CDR3 bases: TGTGCCAGCAGCTTCAGGGGTTCTAATGAAAAACTGTTTTTT. Translation: CASSFRGSNEKLFF.